Each of the 27 T cell receptor beta chains below was sequenced from the same sample in a study of T cell repertoires in cytomegalovirus infection. TCRdb reanalysed the reads using MiXCR and keeps one entry per CDR3 protein. Among fewer than 1,000,000 distinct CDR3 sequences listed, about a third were seen once. These receptors' antigens are unknown. Source: cultured CD8+ T cells from PBMCs, taken from culture after CMV antigen stimulation. Receptors were obtained from a human donor in good health (CMV status not recorded). Some clones in this sample may be carry-over from other donors' samples.

The sample holds a few counts of this clonotype. The chain combines TRBV6-6 with TRBJ2-4; D perhaps matches TRBD1 (6 bases). The germline gives CDR1 MNHNY, CDR2 SVGAGI (reference sequence). CDR3 size: 18 residues. Trimming stripped 2 bases from V and 0 bases from J, with 17 bases between. CDR3 sequence (DNA): TGTGCCAGCAGTTACGGTCGACAGGACAGACTAGCCAAAAACATTCAGTACTTC. This codes for CASSYGRQDRLAKNIQYF.

The chain has TRBV7-9 and TRBJ1-4; TRBD1 agrees at 9 bases. CDR1 is SEHNR and CDR2 is FQNEAQ in the germline V gene (reference sequence). CDR3 length equals 16 residues. V dropped 5 bases and J dropped 3; count of bases not matched to a gene: 7. CDR3 loop: CASSGRTGASNEKLFF. The CDR3 bases are TGTGCCAGCAGCGGTCGGACAGGGGCTTCTAATGAAAAACTGTTTTTT. Full variable domain (remainder filled in from reference TRBV7-9 and TRBJ1-4): DTGVSQNPRHKITKRGQNVTFRCDPISEHNRLYWYRQTLGQGPEFLTYFQNEAQLEKSRLLSDRFSAERPKGSFSTLEIQRTEQGDSAMYLCASSGRTGASNEKLFFGSGTQLSVL.

V and J are TRBV19 and TRBJ1-2, with 8 nucleotides matching TRBD1. The germline CDR1 and CDR2 sequences are LNHDA and SQIVND (reference sequence). Trimming at V came to 5 bases and at J to 4 bases, leaving 9 bases not matched to a gene. This CDR3 is built from 15 residues. The CDR3 protein is CASSPLTGEVYGYTF. The CDR3, as DNA: TGTGCCAGTAGTCCCTTGACAGGGGAGGTCTATGGCTACACCTTC.

This clonotype was found many times. The V gene is TRBV7-9, the J gene TRBJ2-7; unclear D gene. The CDR3 consists of 11 residues. Looked up from germline, CDR1 is SEHNR and CDR2 is FQNEAQ (reference sequence). The V and J ends lost 5 bases and 3 bases respectively, with 5 bases between them. CDR3 DNA: TGTGCCAGCAGCAACAGCTACGAGCAGTACGTC. It is translated as CASSNSYEQYV.

The chain couples TRBV2 to TRBJ2-1; D is possibly TRBD2 (6 bases). V shed 3 bases and J shed 5 bases, with 14 bases lying between them. Germline-derived CDR1 and CDR2 are SNHLY and FYNNEI. This CDR3 has 15 residues. The CDR3 coding sequence is TGTGCCAGCAGTGAGCCCAAGACTAGTGACAATGAGCAGTTCTTC. Translation: CASSEPKTSDNEQFF.

The chain joins TRBV20-1 to TRBJ1-1, with 8 bases fitting TRBD1. The CDR3 is 14 amino acids. Germline V gene sequence: CDR1 DFQATT, CDR2 SNEGSKA (reference sequence). V lost 6 bases, J lost 3 bases, and 9 bases stayed unmatched. The CDR3 DNA is TGCAGTGCCGAGGTGACAGGGGACCACACTGAAGCTTTCTTT. Translation gives CSAEVTGDHTEAFF.

This clonotype was counted between two and nine times. The CDR3 DNA is TGTGCCAGCGGACAGGGTACCTACGAGCAGTACTTC. Amino acids: CASGQGTYEQYF. The chain combines TRBV27 with TRBJ2-7; TRBD1 matches at 8 bases. The CDR3 runs 12 residues. Per the germline V gene, CDR1 is MNHEY and CDR2 is SMNVEV (reference sequence). The V segment lost 8 bases and the J segment 2 bases; nucleotides outside the gene matches: 2.

This clonotype was seen many times. J is TRBJ2-3 and V is TRBV6-8; 13 positions agree with TRBD2. CDR1 and CDR2 from the germline V gene are MNHGY and SAAAGT. This CDR3 spans 18 amino acids. Trimming took 2 bases from V and 0 from J; bases not matched to a gene: 5. The CDR3: CASSYGLAGETSTDTQYF. As DNA, the CDR3 is TGTGCCAGCAGTTACGGACTAGCGGGAGAGACTAGCACAGATACGCAGTATTTT.

The V and J genes are TRBV19 and TRBJ1-5; D might be TRBD1 (5 bases). Trimming removed 7 bases at V and 4 bases at J, with 17 bases between. The CDR3 contains 15 residues. The germline CDR1 and CDR2 sequences are LNHDA and SQIVND (reference sequence). DNA for the CDR3: TGTGCCAGTACACCCACGGGGCTGCTTAATCAGCCCCAGCATTTT. Its translation: CASTPTGLLNQPQHF.

The J gene is TRBJ2-2, the V gene TRBV4-1; the match to TRBD1 covers 7 bases. CDR1 is MGHRA, CDR2 YSYEKL, per germline. This CDR3 has 17 residues. With V trimmed by 0 bases and J by 5 bases, 9 bases remained unmatched. CDR3 sequence reads: CASSQDTVQGETGELFF. In DNA, the CDR3 is TGCGCCAGCAGCCAAGATACGGTCCAGGGGGAGACCGGGGAGCTGTTTTTT.

This clonotype has more than one count but fewer than ten. The chain joins TRBV5-4 to TRBJ2-1; 8 bases align to TRBD1. The CDR3 totals 16 residues. Germline trimming cut 0 bases from V and 4 bases from J; bases unmatched to any gene: 6. Germline CDR1 reads SGHNT; CDR2 reads YYREEE (reference sequence). CDR3: CASSLDQGAIYNEQFF. Written as DNA, the CDR3 is TGTGCCAGCAGCTTGGACCAGGGGGCAATTTACAATGAGCAGTTCTTC.

This clonotype was detected a few times. The gene calls are TRBV2 and TRBJ2-5; 9 nucleotides align to TRBD2. From germline, CDR1 is SNHLY and CDR2 FYNNEI. The V gene end was trimmed by 7 bases and the J gene end by 5 bases; junction bases not matched to a gene: 8. The CDR3 contains 14 residues. CDR3 DNA sequence: TGTGCCAGCACCTCCCTGCTAGCGGGGGAGACCCAGTACTTC. It encodes CASTSLLAGETQYF.

The chain employs TRBV6-6 and TRBJ2-7, with D possibly being TRBD1 or TRBD2 (7 bases each). CDR1 is MNHNY and CDR2 is SVGAGI in the germline V gene (reference sequence). V was clipped by 5 bases and J by 3 bases, with 14 bases between them. This CDR3 is built from 14 residues. For the CDR3, the DNA is TGTGCCAGCAGTCAGGGGGGGACAAACTACGAGCAGTACGTC. Translating gives CASSQGGTNYEQYV.

The chain combines TRBV11-1 with TRBJ1-1; D uncertain. The V end lost 1 base, the J end lost 7 bases, and 7 bases lay between the germline ends. Per the germline V gene, CDR1 is SGHAT and CDR2 is FQDESV (reference sequence). There are 12 residues in the CDR3. The CDR3 here is CASSLDSDEAFF. The CDR3 nucleotides read TGTGCCAGCAGCTTAGACAGCGATGAAGCTTTCTTT. The full variable domain, completed using reference TRBV11-1 and TRBJ1-1, is EAEVAQSPRYKITEKSQAVAFWCDPISGHATLYWYRQILGQGPELLVQFQDESVVDDSQLPKDRFSAERLKGVDSTLKIQPAELGDSAMYLCASSLDSDEAFFGQGTRLTVV.

Only a few counts were recorded for this clonotype. This chain links TRBV6-8 with TRBJ1-1; the match to TRBD1 covers 7 bases. The CDR3 length is 15 residues. V was clipped by 7 bases and J by 3 bases; unmatched bases: 11. Germline CDR1 reads MNHGY; CDR2 reads SAAAGT. This chain's CDR3 is CASIYRQGGDTEAFF. CDR3 DNA sequence: TGTGCCAGCATCTACCGACAGGGAGGGGACACTGAAGCTTTCTTT.

The chain employs TRBV13 and TRBJ2-2; D assignment may be TRBD1 or TRBD2 (6 bases each). The CDR3 sequence is 18 residues long. Germline CDR1 is PRHDT and CDR2 is FYEKMQ (reference sequence). V lost 4 bases and J lost 5, with 23 bases in between. CDR3 residues: CASSSHDPGDSDTGELFF. The CDR3 nucleotides read TGTGCCAGCAGCTCCCATGACCCAGGGGACTCGGATACCGGGGAGCTGTTTTTT.

Ten or more counts support this clonotype. The chain joins TRBV7-2 to TRBJ2-2; TRBD1 might be the D (6 bases). This CDR3 contains 15 residues. V lost 2 bases to trimming and J lost 2 bases, with 9 bases between them. Germline V lookup: CDR1 SGHTA, CDR2 FQGNSA. The CDR3 DNA reads as TGTGCCAGCAGCTTAAAACAGGGAAACACCGGGGAGCTGTTTTTT. This encodes CASSLKQGNTGELFF.

In this sample, this clonotype turned up a few times. The chain couples TRBV29-1 to TRBJ2-7, with D possibly being TRBD1 (5 bases). From germline, CDR1 is SQVTM and CDR2 ANQGSEA. The CDR3 extends over 12 amino acids. V lost 4 bases and J lost 1, with 8 bases in between. The CDR3 DNA sequence: TGCAGCGTTGGGACACTATCCTACGAGCAGTACTTC. This gives the protein CSVGTLSYEQYF.

The V gene is TRBV12-3 or TRBV12-4, the J gene TRBJ2-6; 9 bases are shared with TRBD1. The CDR3 loop spans 18 amino acids. V lost 7 bases and J lost 1; bases outside the gene matches: 11. The CDR3 region is CASTSPGTGFSGANVLTF. The CDR3 region has the DNA TGTGCCAGCACCTCGCCCGGGACAGGGTTTTCTGGGGCCAACGTCCTGACTTTC.

This clonotype was counted at least ten times. The V and J genes are TRBV7-6 and TRBJ1-6; D is possibly TRBD1 (6 bases). Trimming stripped 5 bases from V and 15 bases from J, with 14 bases between. This CDR3 has 12 amino acids. The V gene's germline CDR1 is SGHVS and CDR2 FNYEAQ. DNA of the CDR3: TGTGCCAGCAGCCCCGGGGGGGGCGACCTCCACTTT. Protein: CASSPGGGDLHF.

J is TRBJ2-3 and V is TRBV6-1; D not certain. The V gene lost 4 bases and the J gene lost 4 bases, with 12 bases spanning the gap. Germline V gene sequence: CDR1 MNHNS, CDR2 SASEGT. CDR3 size: 14 residues. CDR3 amino acids: CASSGPAWADTQYF. The CDR3 DNA follows: TGTGCCAGCAGTGGCCCCGCCTGGGCAGATACGCAGTATTTT.

This clonotype has a handful of counts. This sequence joins TRBV4-2 and TRBJ2-7; TRBD2 aligns across 11 bases. CDR3 length: 19 residues. The J segment lost 2 bases and the V segment lost 5 bases, leaving 17 bases of the junction unmatched. Germline V CDR1 and CDR2: LGHNA, YNFKEQ. CDR3 nucleotide sequence: TGTGCCAGCAGCAAAATAGCGGGGGGGCCTGAAGGGTGGCCCTACGAGCAGTACTTC. It is translated as CASSKIAGGPEGWPYEQYF.

The chain uses TRBV27 and TRBJ1-2, with 7 bases identical to TRBD1. The CDR3 consists of 15 residues. With 4 bases clipped from V and 6 bases from J, the junction kept 11 bases outside the gene matches. CDR1 is MNHEY, CDR2 SMNVEV, per germline (reference sequence). The CDR3 DNA is TGTGCCAGCAGTTACGGGACAGAGGAACATCATGGCTACACCTTC. This translates into CASSYGTEEHHGYTF.

The chain joins TRBV10-2 to TRBJ2-2; D gene ambiguous. V dropped 7 bases and J dropped 4 bases, with 10 bases sitting between them. CDR1 WSHSY and CDR2 SAAADI come from the germline V gene. The CDR3 extends over 13 amino acids. Here the CDR3 reads CASTLGPTGELFF. DNA for the CDR3: TGCGCCAGCACCCTCGGTCCCACCGGGGAGCTGTTTTTT.

This clonotype has just a few counts. The chain employs TRBV27 and TRBJ1-2; D remains ambiguous. Germline loops: CDR1 MNHEY, CDR2 SMNVEV (reference sequence). V lost 3 bases and J lost 4, with 12 bases in between. The CDR3 contains 14 residues. The CDR3 loop is CASSFRWVRYGYTF. DNA of the CDR3: TGTGCCAGCAGTTTTCGGTGGGTACGCTATGGCTACACCTTC.

Only a few counts were recorded for this clonotype. The rearrangement joins TRBV7-2 to TRBJ2-1; TRBD2 matches 13 bases. CDR1 SGHTA and CDR2 FQGNSA come from the germline V gene. The CDR3 covers 18 residues. V was pared by 5 bases and J by 0 bases, with 7 bases of the junction left unmatched. In nucleotides, the CDR3 is TGTGCCAGCAGCCCCGGACTAGCGGGGGCCGACTCCTACAATGAGCAGTTCTTC. Its translation is CASSPGLAGADSYNEQFF.

V is TRBV12-3 or TRBV12-4 and J is TRBJ2-4; 9 positions agree with TRBD1. CDR3 length equals 18 residues. V shed 1 base and J 6 bases; nucleotides not matched to a gene: 13. CDR3: CASSLVPPGQGGANIQYF. The CDR3 DNA sequence: TGTGCCAGCAGTTTAGTACCCCCGGGACAGGGCGGGGCAAACATTCAGTACTTC.